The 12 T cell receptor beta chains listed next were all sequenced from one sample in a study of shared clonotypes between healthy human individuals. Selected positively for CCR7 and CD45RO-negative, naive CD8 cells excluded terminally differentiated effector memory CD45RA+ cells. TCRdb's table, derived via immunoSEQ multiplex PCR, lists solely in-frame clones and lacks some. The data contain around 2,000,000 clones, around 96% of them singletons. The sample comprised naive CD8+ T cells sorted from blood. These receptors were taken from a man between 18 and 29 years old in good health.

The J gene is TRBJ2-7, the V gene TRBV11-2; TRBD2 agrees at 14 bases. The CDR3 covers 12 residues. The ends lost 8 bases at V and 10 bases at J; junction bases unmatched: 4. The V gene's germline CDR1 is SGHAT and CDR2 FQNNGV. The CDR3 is CASQGLAGDQYF. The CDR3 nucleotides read TGTGCCAGCCAGGGACTAGCGGGAGACCAGTACTTC.

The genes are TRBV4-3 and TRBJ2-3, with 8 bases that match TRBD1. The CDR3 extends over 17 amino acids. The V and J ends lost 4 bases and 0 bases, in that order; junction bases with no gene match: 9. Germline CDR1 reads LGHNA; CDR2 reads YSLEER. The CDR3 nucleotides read TGCGCCAGCAGCCTGAAGTCGACAGGGGCTAGCACAGATACGCAGTATTTT. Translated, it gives CASSLKSTGASTDTQYF.

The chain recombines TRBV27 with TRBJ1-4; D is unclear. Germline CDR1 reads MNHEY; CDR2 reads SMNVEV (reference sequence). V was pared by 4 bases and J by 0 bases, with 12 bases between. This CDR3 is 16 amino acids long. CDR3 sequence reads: CASSSTNPSTNEKLFF. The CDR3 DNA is TGTGCCAGCAGTTCTACAAATCCCTCAACTAATGAAAAACTGTTTTTT.

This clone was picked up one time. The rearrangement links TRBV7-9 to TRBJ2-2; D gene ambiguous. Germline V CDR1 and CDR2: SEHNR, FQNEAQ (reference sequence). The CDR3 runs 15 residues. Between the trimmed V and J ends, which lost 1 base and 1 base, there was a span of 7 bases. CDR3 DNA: TGTGCCAGCAGCTTAGAGTGGGGGAACACCGGGGAGCTGTTTTTT. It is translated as CASSLEWGNTGELFF.

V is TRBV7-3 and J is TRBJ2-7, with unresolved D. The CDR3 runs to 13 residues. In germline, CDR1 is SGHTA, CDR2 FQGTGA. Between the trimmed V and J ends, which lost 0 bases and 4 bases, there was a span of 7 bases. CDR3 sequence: CASSLTSGYEQYF. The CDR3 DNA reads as TGTGCCAGCAGCTTAACTTCAGGATACGAGCAGTACTTC.

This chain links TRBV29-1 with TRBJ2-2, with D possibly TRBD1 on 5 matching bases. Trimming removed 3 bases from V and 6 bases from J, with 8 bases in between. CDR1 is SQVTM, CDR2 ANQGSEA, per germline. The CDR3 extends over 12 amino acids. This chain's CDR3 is CSVDIGAGELFF. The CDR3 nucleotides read TGCAGCGTTGACATAGGGGCCGGGGAGCTGTTTTTT.

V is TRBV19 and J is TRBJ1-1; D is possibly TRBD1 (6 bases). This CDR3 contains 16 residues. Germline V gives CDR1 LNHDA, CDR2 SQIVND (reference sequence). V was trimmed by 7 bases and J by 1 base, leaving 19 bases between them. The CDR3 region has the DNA TGTGCCAGTATTTTCGGTCCTACAGGGAAGAACACTGAAGCTTTCTTT. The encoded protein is CASIFGPTGKNTEAFF.

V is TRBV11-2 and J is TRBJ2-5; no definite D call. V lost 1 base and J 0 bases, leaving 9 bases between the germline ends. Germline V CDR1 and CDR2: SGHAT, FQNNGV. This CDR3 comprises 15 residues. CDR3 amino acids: CASSLAYDYQETQYF. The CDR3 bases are TGTGCCAGCAGCTTAGCGTACGACTACCAAGAGACCCAGTACTTC.

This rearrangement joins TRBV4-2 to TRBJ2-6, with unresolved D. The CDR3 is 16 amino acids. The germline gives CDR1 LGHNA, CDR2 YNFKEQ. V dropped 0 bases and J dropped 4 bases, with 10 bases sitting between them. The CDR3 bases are TGTGCCAGCAGCCAAGATCCGGCTCCCGGGGCCAACGTCCTGACTTTC. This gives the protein CASSQDPAPGANVLTF.

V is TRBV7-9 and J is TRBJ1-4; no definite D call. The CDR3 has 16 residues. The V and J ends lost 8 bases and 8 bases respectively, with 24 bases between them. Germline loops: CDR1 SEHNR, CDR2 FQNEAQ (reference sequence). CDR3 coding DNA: TGTGCCAGCTCCCCCGGCGGGGAGACCCTTGAGGAAAAACTGTTTTTT. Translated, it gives CASSPGGETLEEKLFF.

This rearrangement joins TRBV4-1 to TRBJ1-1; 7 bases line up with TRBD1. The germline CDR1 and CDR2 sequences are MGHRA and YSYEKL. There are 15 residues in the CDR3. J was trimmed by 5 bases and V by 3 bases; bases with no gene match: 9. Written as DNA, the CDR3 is TGCGCCAGCAGCCACCCGACAGGGTTTGGGACTGAAGCTTTCTTT. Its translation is CASSHPTGFGTEAFF.

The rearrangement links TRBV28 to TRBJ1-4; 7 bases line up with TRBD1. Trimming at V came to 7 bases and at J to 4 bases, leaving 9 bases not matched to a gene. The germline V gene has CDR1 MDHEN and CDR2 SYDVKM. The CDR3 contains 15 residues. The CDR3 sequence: CASKPGQAINEKLFF. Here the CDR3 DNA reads TGTGCCAGCAAACCCGGACAGGCCATTAATGAAAAACTGTTTTTT.